The clone carrying this T cell receptor beta chain has just a few counts. Antigen: not known. The sample belongs to a study of T-cell memory formation after mild COVID-19. Regarding the study as a whole: The finding that pre-infection memory included some responding clones suggested that cross-reactive memory joined. Day 15 to 85 contracting clones showed balanced CD4/CD8; later expanders leaned CD4+. Contracting CD4+ clones lay largely in CM and EM, with CD8+ ones residing in EMRA.

A 5'RACE reaction primed in the constant segment made cDNA libraries of TCR alpha and TCR beta, and these carried sample barcodes and UMIs. MiXCR, applied by TCRdb to the 5' RACE reads, yields one record per CDR3 protein. The sample lists 340,000 or so distinct CDR3 sequences; roughly 13% were seen once. V shed 5 bases and J 2 bases; nucleotides not matched to a gene: 5. Germline V CDR1 and CDR2: SEHNR, FQNEAQ (reference sequence). This CDR3 spans 14 amino acids. The TCR was taken from a man in his late teens or twenties who had mild COVID-19 (a few samples of this study predate the infection). Cell type and time point are not known. V is TRBV7-9 and J is TRBJ1-2, with TRBD1 matching over 7 bases. The sequenced sample was PBMCs or a T cell subset sorted from them (not recorded which). CDR3 amino acids: CASSAPGGNYGYTF. In DNA, the CDR3 is TGTGCCAGCAGCGCTCCAGGGGGGAACTATGGCTACACCTTC.